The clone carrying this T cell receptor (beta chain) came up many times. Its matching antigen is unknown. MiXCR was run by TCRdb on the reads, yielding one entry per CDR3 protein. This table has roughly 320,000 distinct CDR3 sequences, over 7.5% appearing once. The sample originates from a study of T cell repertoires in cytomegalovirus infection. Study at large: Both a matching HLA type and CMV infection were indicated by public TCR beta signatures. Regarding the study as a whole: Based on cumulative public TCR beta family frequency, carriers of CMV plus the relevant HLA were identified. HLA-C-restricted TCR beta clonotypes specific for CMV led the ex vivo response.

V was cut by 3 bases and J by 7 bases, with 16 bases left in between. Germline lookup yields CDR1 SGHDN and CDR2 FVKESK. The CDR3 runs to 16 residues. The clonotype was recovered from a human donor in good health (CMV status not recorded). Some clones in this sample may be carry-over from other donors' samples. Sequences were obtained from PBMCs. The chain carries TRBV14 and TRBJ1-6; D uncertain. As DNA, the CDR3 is TGTGCCAGCAGCCATTTTAGACCTGCAGGCAATTCACCCCTCCACTTT. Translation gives CASSHFRPAGNSPLHF.